One sample yielded the 21 T cell receptor beta chains listed below, sequenced in a study of blood T cells in healthy people across ages. Primed by a sample-barcoded 5' primer and a J-beta primer mix, a second PCR proceeded for roughly 7 to 11 cycles. TCRdb recomputed calls from the 5' RACE reads with MiXCR, one row per CDR3 protein. The sample contains over 1,300,000 distinct CDR3 sequences, 55% to 75% of which appear only once. The sample was blood. These receptors were obtained from a man aged 18 to 35 in good health.

The chain couples TRBV6-5 to TRBJ1-2; D is unresolved. CDR3 length: 15 residues. Germline V lookup: CDR1 MNHEY, CDR2 SVGAGI. The V end lost 0 bases, the J end lost 4 bases, and 12 bases lay between the germline ends. The CDR3 sequence is CASSYSSGNLYGYTF. CDR3 sequence (DNA): TGTGCCAGCAGTTACTCGTCTGGGAACCTCTATGGCTACACCTTC.

The chain recombines TRBV4-2 with TRBJ2-1; 7 nucleotides line up with TRBD2. The CDR3 has 17 residues. Germline-derived CDR1 and CDR2 are LGHNA and YNFKEQ. V lost 0 bases and J lost 2; bases outside the gene matches: 7. CDR3 sequence (DNA): TGTGCCAGCAGCCAAGAAGTAGGCGGGGGACCCTACAATGAGCAGTTCTTC. Amino acid sequence: CASSQEVGGGPYNEQFF.

CDR3 amino acids: CASSLEGSGRTYEQFF. The CDR3 coding sequence is TGTGCCAGCAGCTTAGAAGGTAGCGGGAGAACGTATGAGCAGTTCTTC. The chain joins TRBV13 to TRBJ2-1; 9 nucleotides agree with TRBD2. Per the germline V gene, CDR1 is PRHDT and CDR2 is FYEKMQ (reference sequence). This CDR3 is 16 amino acids long. V gave up 1 base and J gave up 8 bases; unmatched junction bases: 9.

This clonotype has more than one count but fewer than ten. The rearrangement links TRBV15 to TRBJ1-5, with D tentatively TRBD1 (5 bases). The CDR3 is 12 residues long. The germline gives CDR1 LNHNV, CDR2 YYDKDF (reference sequence). Trimming shortened V by 4 bases and J by 6 bases, and 7 bases separated the two germline ends. As DNA, the CDR3 is TGTGCCACCAGCACGGGGCTTCAGCCCCAGCATTTT. Residues: CATSTGLQPQHF.

The chain combines TRBV18 with TRBJ1-3; unclear D gene. The length of the CDR3 is 17 residues. Trimming stripped 1 base from V and 0 bases from J, with 13 bases between. In germline, CDR1 is KGHSH, CDR2 LQKENI. Written as DNA, the CDR3 is TGTGCCAGCTCACCACTCACGTTCAGAACCTCTGGAAACACCATATATTTT. The encoded protein is CASSPLTFRTSGNTIYF.

V and J are TRBV20-1 and TRBJ1-1; D is uncertain. This CDR3 is built from 12 residues. Between the trimmed V and J ends, which lost 2 bases and 8 bases, there was a span of 12 bases. The V gene's germline CDR1 is DFQATT and CDR2 SNEGSKA (reference sequence). CDR3 in amino acids: CSARPTNVEAFF. DNA for the CDR3: TGCAGTGCTAGACCGACCAACGTGGAAGCTTTCTTT.

This clonotype has only a few counts. The V call is TRBV29-1, the J call TRBJ1-1; maybe TRBD1 (5 bases). Germline lookup yields CDR1 SQVTM and CDR2 ANQGSEA. CDR3 length: 13 residues. Trimming left V 6 bases short and J 4 bases short, with 15 bases between. Here the CDR3 reads CSVRPTGGTEAFF. The CDR3 DNA follows: TGCAGCGTCCGCCCGACGGGGGGCACTGAAGCTTTCTTT.

The chain joins TRBV7-9 to TRBJ2-3; TRBD2 matches 10 bases. The CDR3 consists of 16 residues. Per germline, CDR1 SEHNR and CDR2 FQNEAQ (reference sequence). The V gene end was trimmed by 11 bases and the J gene end by 2 bases; junction bases not matched to a gene: 13. The CDR3 coding sequence is TGTGCCGGAAAAATAGCGGGAGGATCCTTCACAGATACGCAGTATTTT. Translation: CAGKIAGGSFTDTQYF.

The chain links TRBV28 to TRBJ2-1, with TRBD2 identical over 7 bases. J was trimmed by 4 bases and V by 8 bases; bases with no gene match: 5. Germline V gene sequence: CDR1 MDHEN, CDR2 SYDVKM. The CDR3 totals 13 residues. CDR3 sequence reads: CASGSGYYNEQFF. DNA for the CDR3: TGTGCCAGCGGTAGCGGGTATTACAATGAGCAGTTCTTC.

V usage is TRBV4-2 and J usage is TRBJ2-5, with D perhaps matching TRBD1 or TRBD2 (5 bases each). Trimming removed 3 bases from V and 5 bases from J, with 10 bases in between. The CDR3 runs 13 residues. Germline V lookup: CDR1 LGHNA, CDR2 YNFKEQ. CDR3 region: CASSQGVWETQYF. The CDR3 DNA sequence: TGTGCCAGCAGCCAGGGGGTTTGGGAGACCCAGTACTTC.

The chain carries TRBV27 and TRBJ2-1; 9 positions agree with TRBD1. Germline lookup yields CDR1 MNHEY and CDR2 SMNVEV (reference sequence). With V trimmed by 7 bases and J by 7 bases, 11 bases remained unmatched. The CDR3 loop spans 15 amino acids. CDR3 in amino acids: CASITGTGRKNEQFF. In DNA form, the CDR3 reads TGTGCCAGCATTACCGGGACAGGGCGAAAAAATGAGCAGTTCTTC.

This clonotype was seen more than once but under ten times. The chain uses TRBV29-1 and TRBJ2-7; 11 nucleotides agree with TRBD1. Germline CDR1 SQVTM, CDR2 ANQGSEA. V trimming: 6 bases; J trimming: 3 bases; junction bases outside the gene matches: 4. The CDR3 covers 13 residues. CDR3 protein: CSVGQGDFYEQYF. CDR3 coding DNA: TGCAGCGTGGGACAGGGGGACTTCTACGAGCAGTACTTC.

The chain uses TRBV4-1 and TRBJ2-1; 7 nucleotides align to TRBD2. Germline trimming cut 3 bases from V and 0 bases from J; bases unmatched to any gene: 5. This CDR3 has 16 amino acids. Germline CDR1 is MGHRA and CDR2 is YSYEKL. The CDR3: CASSQTGGASYNEQFF. The CDR3 nucleotides read TGCGCCAGCAGCCAGACGGGGGGTGCCTCCTACAATGAGCAGTTCTTC.

This chain uses TRBV6-1 with TRBJ2-7; 10 nucleotides align to TRBD1. Germline CDR1 reads MNHNS; CDR2 reads SASEGT. This CDR3 is 14 amino acids long. After removal of 3 bases from V and 6 bases from J, the junction contained 5 bases not matched to a gene. CDR3: CASSDRDRGVEQYF. CDR3 DNA: TGTGCCAGCAGTGACCGGGACAGGGGTGTCGAGCAGTACTTC.

This clonotype has just a few counts. The chain carries TRBV2 and TRBJ2-5; the D is unclear. This CDR3 region has 14 residues. The germline V gene has CDR1 SNHLY and CDR2 FYNNEI. V lost 6 bases to trimming and J lost 1 base, with 12 bases between them. The CDR3 sequence: CASRIGRPQETQYF. In DNA, the CDR3 is TGTGCCAGCAGGATCGGACGTCCCCAAGAGACCCAGTACTTC.

This clonotype was recorded a few times. The chain couples TRBV7-2 to TRBJ2-5; possibly TRBD2 for D (5 bases). The J call may be in error: the DNA end matches TRBJ2-7 better. The germline V gene encodes CDR1 SGHTA and CDR2 FQGNSA. The CDR3 extends over 15 amino acids. The CDR3 DNA reads TGTGCCAGCAGCTACCAGCGGAGTTCGGTCTACGAGCAGTACTTC. Protein: CASSYQRSSVYEQYF.

The table lists this clonotype with a few counts. This chain joins TRBV29-1 and TRBJ1-1; D is unresolved. The V end lost 1 base, the J end lost 5 bases, and 11 bases lay between the germline ends. Germline V gene sequence: CDR1 SQVTM, CDR2 ANQGSEA. The CDR3 contains 13 residues. CDR3 in DNA: TGCAGCGTTGAAGGGGGTGTCACAACTGAAGCTTTCTTT. Translating gives CSVEGGVTTEAFF. Full variable domain (missing parts from reference TRBV29-1 and TRBJ1-1): SAVISQKPSRDICQRGTSLTIQCQVDSQVTMMFWYRQQPGQSLTLIATANQGSEATYESGFVIDKFPISRPNLTFSTLTVSNMSPEDSSIYLCSVEGGVTTEAFFGQGTRLTVV.

This clonotype was detected a few times. The chain recombines TRBV10-3 with TRBJ2-3, with D maybe TRBD2 (6 bases). CDR1 is ENHRY and CDR2 is SYGVKD in the germline V gene. Trimming removed 4 bases at V and 4 bases at J, with 12 bases between. The CDR3 runs to 14 residues. The CDR3 nucleotides are TGTGCCATCAGTGTCGGGGGAGCAGCAGATACGCAGTATTTT. Translated, it gives CAISVGGAADTQYF.

This clonotype was seen a handful of times. The chain couples TRBV6-5 to TRBJ1-1; TRBD1 might be the D (6 bases). This CDR3 is 15 amino acids long. The V and J ends lost 0 bases and 6 bases respectively, with 14 bases between them. CDR1 is MNHEY and CDR2 is SVGAGI in the germline V gene. The CDR3 is CASSYSVGGVAEAFF. Here the CDR3 DNA reads TGTGCCAGCAGTTACTCGGTAGGGGGGGTTGCTGAAGCTTTCTTT.

The rearrangement links TRBV6-1 to TRBJ2-1; 10 bases are shared with TRBD1. Trimming removed 6 bases from V and 6 bases from J; junction bases left unmatched: 8. The CDR3 has 15 amino acids. CDR1 is MNHNS and CDR2 is SASEGT in the germline V gene. CDR3 coding DNA: TGTGCCAGCAGCCCCCTGGACAGGGGGGTCAATGAGCAGTTCTTC. Its translation: CASSPLDRGVNEQFF.

V is TRBV7-9 and J is TRBJ1-1; no reliable D call. Trimming cost V 3 bases and J 3 bases, with 11 bases left between them. This CDR3 region has 14 residues. Germline V lookup: CDR1 SEHNR, CDR2 FQNEAQ (reference sequence). The CDR3 nucleotides read TGTGCCAGCAGCTTTGCAGGAGGGCACACTGAAGCTTTCTTT. Encoded protein: CASSFAGGHTEAFF. Full variable domain (outside the CDR3, taken from reference TRBV7-9 and TRBJ1-1): DTGVSQNPRHKITKRGQNVTFRCDPISEHNRLYWYRQTLGQGPEFLTYFQNEAQLEKSRLLSDRFSAERPKGSFSTLEIQRTEQGDSAMYLCASSFAGGHTEAFFGQGTRLTVV.